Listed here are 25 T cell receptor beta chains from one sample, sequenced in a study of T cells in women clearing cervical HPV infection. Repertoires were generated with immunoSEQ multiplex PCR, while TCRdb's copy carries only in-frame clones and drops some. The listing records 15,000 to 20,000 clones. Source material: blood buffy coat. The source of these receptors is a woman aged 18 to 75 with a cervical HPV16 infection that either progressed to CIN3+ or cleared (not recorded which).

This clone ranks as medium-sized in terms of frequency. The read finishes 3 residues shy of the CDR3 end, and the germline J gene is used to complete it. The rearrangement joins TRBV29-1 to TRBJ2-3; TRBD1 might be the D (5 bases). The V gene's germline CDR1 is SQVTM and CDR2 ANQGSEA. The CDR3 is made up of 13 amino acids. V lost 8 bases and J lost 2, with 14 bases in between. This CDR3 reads CSLEQEATDTQYF. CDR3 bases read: TGCAGCTTAGAACAGGAAGCCACAGATACG.

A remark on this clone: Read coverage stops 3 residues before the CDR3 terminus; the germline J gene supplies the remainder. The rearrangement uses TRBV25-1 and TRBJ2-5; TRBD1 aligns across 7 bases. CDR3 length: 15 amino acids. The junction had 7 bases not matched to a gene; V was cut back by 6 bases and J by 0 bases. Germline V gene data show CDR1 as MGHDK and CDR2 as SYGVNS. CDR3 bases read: TGTGCCAGCAGCTCCTCAGGGGGACACCAAGAGACC. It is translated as CASSSSGGHQET. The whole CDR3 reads CASSSSGGHQETQYF.

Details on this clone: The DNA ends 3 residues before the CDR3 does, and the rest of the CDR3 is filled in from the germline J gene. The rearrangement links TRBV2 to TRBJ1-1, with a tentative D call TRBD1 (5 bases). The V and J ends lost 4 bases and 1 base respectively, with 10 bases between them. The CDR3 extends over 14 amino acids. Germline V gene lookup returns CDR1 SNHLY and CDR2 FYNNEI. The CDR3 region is CASSVKGQNTEAFF. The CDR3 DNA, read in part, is TGTGCCAGCAGTGTCAAGGGGCAGAACACTGAA.

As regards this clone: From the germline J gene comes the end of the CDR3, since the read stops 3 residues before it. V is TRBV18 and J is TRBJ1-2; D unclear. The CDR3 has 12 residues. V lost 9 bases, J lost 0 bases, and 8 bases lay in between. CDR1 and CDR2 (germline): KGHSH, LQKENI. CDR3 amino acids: CASSNPNYGYTF. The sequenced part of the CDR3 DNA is TGTGCCAGTTCTAACCCTAACTATGGC.

CDR3 bases read: TGTGCCAGCAGCTCCGACAGGGGCACCGGGGAG. Translating it yields CASSSDRGTGE. The complete CDR3 sequence is CASSSDRGTGELFF. The V gene is TRBV7-8, the J gene TRBJ2-2, with 8 bases fitting TRBD1. The DNA ends 3 residues before the CDR3 does, and the rest of the CDR3 is filled in from the germline J gene. Germline CDR1 and CDR2: SGHVS and FQNEAQ. J gave up 4 bases and V 4 bases, and 2 bases lay outside the gene matches. This CDR3 has 14 amino acids.

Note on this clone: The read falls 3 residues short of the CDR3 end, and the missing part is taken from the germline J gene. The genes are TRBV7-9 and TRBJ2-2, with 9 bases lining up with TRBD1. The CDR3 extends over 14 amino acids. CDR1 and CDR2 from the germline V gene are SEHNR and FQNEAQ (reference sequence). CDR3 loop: CASSPGQGTEKLFF. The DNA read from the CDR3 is TGTGCCAGCAGCCCGGGACAGGGTACTGAAAAG.

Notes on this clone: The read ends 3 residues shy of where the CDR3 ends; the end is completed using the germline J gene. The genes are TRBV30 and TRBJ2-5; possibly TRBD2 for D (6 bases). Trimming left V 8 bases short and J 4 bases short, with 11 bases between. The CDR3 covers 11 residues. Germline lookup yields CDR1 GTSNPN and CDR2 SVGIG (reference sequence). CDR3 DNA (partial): TGTGCCGGAGGGTCCGGAGAGACC. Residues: CAGGSGET. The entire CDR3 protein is CAGGSGETQYF.

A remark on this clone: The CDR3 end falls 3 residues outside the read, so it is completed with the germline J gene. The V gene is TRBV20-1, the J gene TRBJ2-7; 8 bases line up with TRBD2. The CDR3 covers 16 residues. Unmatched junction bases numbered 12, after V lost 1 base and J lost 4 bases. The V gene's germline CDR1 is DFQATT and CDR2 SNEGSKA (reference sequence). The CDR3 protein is CSARGSGGQNVYEQYF. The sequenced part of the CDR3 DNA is TGCAGTGCTAGAGGAAGCGGGGGCCAAAATGTTTACGAG.

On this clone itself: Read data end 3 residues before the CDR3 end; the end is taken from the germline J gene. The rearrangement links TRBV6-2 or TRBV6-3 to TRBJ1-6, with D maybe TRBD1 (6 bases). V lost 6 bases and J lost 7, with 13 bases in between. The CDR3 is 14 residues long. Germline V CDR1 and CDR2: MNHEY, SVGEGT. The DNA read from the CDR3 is TGTGCCAGCAGCCAGTCGAGGGGGAATTCACCC. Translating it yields CASSQSRGNSP. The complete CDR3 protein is CASSQSRGNSPLHF.

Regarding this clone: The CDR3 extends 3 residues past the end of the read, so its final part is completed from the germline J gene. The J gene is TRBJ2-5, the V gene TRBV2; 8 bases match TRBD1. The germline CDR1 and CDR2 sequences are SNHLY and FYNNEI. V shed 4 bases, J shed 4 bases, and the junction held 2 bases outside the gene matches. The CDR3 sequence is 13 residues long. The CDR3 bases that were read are TGTGCCAGCAGTGTGGACAGGGTAGAGACC. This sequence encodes CASSVDRVET. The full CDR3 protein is CASSVDRVETQYF.

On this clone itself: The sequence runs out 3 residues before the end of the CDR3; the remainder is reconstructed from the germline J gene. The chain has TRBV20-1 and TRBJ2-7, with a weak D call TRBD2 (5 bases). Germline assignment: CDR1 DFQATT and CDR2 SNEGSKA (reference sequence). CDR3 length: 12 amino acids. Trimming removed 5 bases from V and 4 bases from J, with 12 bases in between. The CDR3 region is CSAQEGGYEQYF. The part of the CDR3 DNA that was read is TGCAGTGCTCAAGAGGGTGGATACGAG.

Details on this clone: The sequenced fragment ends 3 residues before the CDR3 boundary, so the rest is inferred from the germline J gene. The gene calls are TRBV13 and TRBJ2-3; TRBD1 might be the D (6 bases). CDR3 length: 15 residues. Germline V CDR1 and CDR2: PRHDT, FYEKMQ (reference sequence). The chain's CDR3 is CASSPHRTDQETQYF. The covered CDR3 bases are TGTGCCAGCAGCCCCCATCGGACAGACCAAGAGACG.

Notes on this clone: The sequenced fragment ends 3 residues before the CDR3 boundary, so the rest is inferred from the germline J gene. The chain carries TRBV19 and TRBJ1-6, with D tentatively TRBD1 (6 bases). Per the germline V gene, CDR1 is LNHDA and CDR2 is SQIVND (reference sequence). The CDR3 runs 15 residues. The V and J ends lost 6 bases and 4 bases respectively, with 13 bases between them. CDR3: CASSLTTGYNSPLHF. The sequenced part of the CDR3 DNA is TGTGCCAGTAGCTTAACGACAGGTTATAATTCACCC.

Partial CDR3 DNA: TGTGCCAGCAGTGAAGGACAGGGCTCCTACAATGAG. Residues: CASSEGQGSYNE. The entire CDR3 protein is CASSEGQGSYNEQFF. The chain employs TRBV2 and TRBJ2-1, with 7 positions matching TRBD1. The observed sequence ends 3 residues before the CDR3 terminus, with the missing tail filled in from the germline J gene. Looked up from germline, CDR1 is SNHLY and CDR2 is FYNNEI. J lost 0 bases, V lost 1 base, and 0 bases had no gene match. The CDR3 is 15 residues long.

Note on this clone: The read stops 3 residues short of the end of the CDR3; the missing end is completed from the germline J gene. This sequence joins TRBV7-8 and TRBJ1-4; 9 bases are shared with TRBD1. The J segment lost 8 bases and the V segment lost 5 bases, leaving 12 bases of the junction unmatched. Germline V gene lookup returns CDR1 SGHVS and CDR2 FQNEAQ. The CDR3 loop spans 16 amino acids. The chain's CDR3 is CASSLDSGTGREKLFF. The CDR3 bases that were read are TGTGCCAGCAGCCTGGACTCCGGGACAGGGAGAGAAAAA.

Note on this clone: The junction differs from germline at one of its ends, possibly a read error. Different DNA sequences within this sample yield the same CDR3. CDR3: CASRLEGPGNTIYF. CDR3 DNA (partial): TGTGCCAGCAGACTCGAGGGCCCTGGAAACACG. V is TRBV2 and J is TRBJ1-3; D unclear. The read is 3 residues too short to cover the CDR3 end, so that end is filled in from the germline J gene. The CDR3 sequence is 14 residues long. The V gene's germline CDR1 is SNHLY and CDR2 FYNNEI.

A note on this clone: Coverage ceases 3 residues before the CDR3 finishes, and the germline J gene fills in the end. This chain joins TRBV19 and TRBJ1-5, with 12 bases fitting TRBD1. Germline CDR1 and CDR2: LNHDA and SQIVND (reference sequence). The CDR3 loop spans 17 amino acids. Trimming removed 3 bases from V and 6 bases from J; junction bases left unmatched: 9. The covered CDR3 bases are TGTGCCAGTAGTATGGGCCCGGGACAGGGGGCCGGTCAGCCC. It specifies CASSMGPGQGAGQP. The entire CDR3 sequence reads CASSMGPGQGAGQPQHF.

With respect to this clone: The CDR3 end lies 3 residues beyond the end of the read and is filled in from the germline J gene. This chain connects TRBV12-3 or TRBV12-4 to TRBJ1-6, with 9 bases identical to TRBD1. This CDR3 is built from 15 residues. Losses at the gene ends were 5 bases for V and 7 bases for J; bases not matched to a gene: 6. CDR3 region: CASSAGTGRNSPLHF. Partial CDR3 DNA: TGTGCCAGCAGTGCCGGGACAGGGAGAAATTCACCC.

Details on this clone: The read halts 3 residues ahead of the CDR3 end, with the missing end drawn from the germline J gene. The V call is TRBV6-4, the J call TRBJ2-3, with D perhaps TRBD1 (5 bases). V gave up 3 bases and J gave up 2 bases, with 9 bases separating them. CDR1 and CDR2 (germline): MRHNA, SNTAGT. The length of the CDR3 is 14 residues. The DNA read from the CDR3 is TGTGCCAGCAGTGAGGGGCAGCCCACAGATACG. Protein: CASSEGQPTDT. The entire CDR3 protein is CASSEGQPTDTQYF.

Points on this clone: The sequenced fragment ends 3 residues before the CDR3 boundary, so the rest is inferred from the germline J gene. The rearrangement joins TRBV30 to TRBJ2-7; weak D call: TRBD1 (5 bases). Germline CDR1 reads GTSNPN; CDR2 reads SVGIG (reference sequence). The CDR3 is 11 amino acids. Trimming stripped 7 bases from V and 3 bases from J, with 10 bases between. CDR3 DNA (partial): TGTGCCTTGGGGCGGAACTACGAG. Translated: CALGRNYE. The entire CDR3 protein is CALGRNYEQYF.

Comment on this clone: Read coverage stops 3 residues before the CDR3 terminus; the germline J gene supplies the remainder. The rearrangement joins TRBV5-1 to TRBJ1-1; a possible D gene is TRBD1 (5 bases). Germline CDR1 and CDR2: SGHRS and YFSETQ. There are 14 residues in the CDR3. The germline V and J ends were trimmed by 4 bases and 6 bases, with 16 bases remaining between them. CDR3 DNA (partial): TGCGCCAGCAGCCCCCAGGGTCAGGTACCTGAA. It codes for CASSPQGQVPE. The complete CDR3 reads CASSPQGQVPEAFF.

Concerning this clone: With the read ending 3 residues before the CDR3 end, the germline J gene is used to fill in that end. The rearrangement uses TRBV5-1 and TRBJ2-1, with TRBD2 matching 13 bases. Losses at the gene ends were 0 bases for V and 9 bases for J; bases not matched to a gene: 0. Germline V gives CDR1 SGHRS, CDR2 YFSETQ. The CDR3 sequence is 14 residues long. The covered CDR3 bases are TGCGCCAGCAGCTTGGGGACTAGCGGGGGTGAG. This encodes CASSLGTSGGE. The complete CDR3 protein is CASSLGTSGGEQFF.

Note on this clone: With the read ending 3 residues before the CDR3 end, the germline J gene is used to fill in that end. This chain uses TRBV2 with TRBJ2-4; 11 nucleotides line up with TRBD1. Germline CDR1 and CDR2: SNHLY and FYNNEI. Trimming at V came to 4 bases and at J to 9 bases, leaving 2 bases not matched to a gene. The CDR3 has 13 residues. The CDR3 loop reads CASSGGTGGIQYF. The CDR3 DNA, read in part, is TGTGCCAGCAGTGGCGGGACAGGGGGCATT.

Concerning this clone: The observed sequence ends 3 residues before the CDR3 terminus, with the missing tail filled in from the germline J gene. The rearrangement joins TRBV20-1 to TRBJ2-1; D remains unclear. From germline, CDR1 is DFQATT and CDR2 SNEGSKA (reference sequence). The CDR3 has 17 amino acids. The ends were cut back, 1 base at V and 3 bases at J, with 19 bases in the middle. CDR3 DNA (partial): TGCAGTGCTAGAGCCAGAGGTCACCTTCCTCTCTACAATGAG. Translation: CSARARGHLPLYNE. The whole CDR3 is CSARARGHLPLYNEQFF.

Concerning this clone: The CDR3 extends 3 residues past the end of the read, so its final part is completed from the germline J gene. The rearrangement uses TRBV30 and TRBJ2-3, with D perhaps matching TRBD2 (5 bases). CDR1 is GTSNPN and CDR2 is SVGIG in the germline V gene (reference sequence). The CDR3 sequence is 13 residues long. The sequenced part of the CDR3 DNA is TGTGCCTCCGGGGTTGGGGAGAATCAGCCG. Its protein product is CASGVGENQP. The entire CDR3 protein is CASGVGENQPQYF. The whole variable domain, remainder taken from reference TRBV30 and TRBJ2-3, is SQTIHQWPATLVQPVGSPLSLECTVEGTSNPNLYWYRQAAGRGLQLLFYSVGIGQISSEVPQNLSASRPQDRQFILSSKKLLLSDSGFYLCASGVGENQPQYFGPGTRLTVL.